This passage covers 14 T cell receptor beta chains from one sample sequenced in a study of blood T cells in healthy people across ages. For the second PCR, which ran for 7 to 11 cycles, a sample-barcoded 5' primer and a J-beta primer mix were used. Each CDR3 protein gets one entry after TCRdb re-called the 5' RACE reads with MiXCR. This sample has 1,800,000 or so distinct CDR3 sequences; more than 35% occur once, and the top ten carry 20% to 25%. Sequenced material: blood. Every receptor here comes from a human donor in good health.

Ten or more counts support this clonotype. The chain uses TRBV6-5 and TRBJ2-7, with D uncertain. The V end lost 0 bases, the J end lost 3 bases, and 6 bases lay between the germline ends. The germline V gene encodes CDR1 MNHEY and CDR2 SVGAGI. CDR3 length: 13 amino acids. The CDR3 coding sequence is TGTGCCAGCAGTTACTCGGAATACTACGAGCAGTACTTC. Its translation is CASSYSEYYEQYF.

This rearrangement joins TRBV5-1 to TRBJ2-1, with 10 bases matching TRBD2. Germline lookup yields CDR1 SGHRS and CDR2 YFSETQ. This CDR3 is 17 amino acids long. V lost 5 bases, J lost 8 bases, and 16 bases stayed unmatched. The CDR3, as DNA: TGCGCCAGCAGTGGGCTAGCGGGGGTCCCAGAGGGCGATGAGCAGTTCTTC. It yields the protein CASSGLAGVPEGDEQFF.

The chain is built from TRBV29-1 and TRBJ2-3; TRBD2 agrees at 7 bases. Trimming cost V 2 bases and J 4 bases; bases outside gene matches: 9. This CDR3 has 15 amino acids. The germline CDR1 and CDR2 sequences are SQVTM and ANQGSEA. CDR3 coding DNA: TGCAGCGTTGAATGTGCGGGGGAGACTGCAGATACGCAGTATTTT. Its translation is CSVECAGETADTQYF.

In DNA form, the CDR3 reads TGTGCCAGCAGCATAGGACAGCACCAAATTCAGTACTTC. Protein: CASSIGQHQIQYF. The V gene is TRBV9, the J gene TRBJ2-4; D may be TRBD1 (6 bases). The CDR3 contains 13 residues. Germline V gene data show CDR1 as SGDLS and CDR2 as YYNGEE. Trimming removed 4 bases at V and 10 bases at J, with 15 bases between.

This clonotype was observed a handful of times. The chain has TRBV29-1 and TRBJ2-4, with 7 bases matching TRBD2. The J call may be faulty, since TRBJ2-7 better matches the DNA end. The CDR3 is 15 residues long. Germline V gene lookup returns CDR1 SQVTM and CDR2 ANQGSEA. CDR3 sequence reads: CSAGPTGGEVDEQYF. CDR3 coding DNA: TGCAGCGCCGGGCCGACGGGGGGAGAGGTTGACGAGCAGTACTTC.

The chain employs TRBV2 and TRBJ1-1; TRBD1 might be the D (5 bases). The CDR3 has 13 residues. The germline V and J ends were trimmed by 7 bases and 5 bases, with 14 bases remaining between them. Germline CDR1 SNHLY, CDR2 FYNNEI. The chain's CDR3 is CASKPTEGTEAFF. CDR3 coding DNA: TGTGCCAGCAAACCAACTGAGGGGACTGAAGCTTTCTTT.

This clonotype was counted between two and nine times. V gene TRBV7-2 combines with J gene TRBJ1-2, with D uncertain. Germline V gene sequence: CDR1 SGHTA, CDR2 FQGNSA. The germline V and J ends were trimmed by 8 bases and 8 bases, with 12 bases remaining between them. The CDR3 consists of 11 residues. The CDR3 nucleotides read TGTGCCAGCGGCGGGGTAATGGGCTACACCTTC. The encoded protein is CASGGVMGYTF.

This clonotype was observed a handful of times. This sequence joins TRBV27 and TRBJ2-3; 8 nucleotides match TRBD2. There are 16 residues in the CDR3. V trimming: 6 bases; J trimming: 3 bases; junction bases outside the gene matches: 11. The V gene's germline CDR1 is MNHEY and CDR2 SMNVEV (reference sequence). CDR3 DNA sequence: TGTGCCAGCAGCCCGGGGGGGGTTTTTACGACAGATACGCAGTATTTT. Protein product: CASSPGGVFTTDTQYF.

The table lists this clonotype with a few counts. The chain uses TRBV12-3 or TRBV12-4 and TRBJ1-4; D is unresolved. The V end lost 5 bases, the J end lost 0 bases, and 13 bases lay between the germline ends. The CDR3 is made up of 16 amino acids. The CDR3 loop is CASSDVGRSTNEKLFF. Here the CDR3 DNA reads TGTGCCAGCAGTGACGTAGGCAGGTCAACTAATGAAAAACTGTTTTTT.

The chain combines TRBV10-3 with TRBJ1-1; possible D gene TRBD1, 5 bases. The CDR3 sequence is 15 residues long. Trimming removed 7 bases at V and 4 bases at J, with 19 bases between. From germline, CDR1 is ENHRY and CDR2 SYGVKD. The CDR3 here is CAITDGNRGATEAFF. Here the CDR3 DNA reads TGTGCCATCACAGATGGGAATCGAGGGGCCACTGAAGCTTTCTTT.

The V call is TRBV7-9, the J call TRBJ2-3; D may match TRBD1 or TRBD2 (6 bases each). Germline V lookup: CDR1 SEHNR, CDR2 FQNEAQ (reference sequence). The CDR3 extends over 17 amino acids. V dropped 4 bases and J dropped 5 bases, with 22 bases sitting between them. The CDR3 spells CASSSLRGAISGDTQYF. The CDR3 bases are TGTGCCAGCAGCTCTTTAAGGGGGGCTATCTCTGGAGATACGCAGTATTTT.

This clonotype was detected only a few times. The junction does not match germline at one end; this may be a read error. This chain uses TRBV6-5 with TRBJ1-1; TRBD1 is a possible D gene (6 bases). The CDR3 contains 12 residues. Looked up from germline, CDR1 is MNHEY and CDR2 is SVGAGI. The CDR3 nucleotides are TGTGCCACCATCCGGTGGGACACTGAGGCTTTCTTT. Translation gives CATIRWDTEAFF.

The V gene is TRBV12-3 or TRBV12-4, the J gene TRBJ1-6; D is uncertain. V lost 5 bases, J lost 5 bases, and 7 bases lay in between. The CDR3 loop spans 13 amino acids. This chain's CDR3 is CASSPRNNSPLHF. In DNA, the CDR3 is TGTGCCAGCAGTCCCCGGAATAATTCACCCCTCCACTTT.

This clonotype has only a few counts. The CDR3 region is CASTTGGMGEQFF. The CDR3 nucleotides are TGTGCCAGCACAACGGGGGGGATGGGTGAGCAGTTCTTC. The V and J genes are TRBV2 and TRBJ2-1, with 8 bases matching TRBD2. V shed 7 bases and J 9 bases; nucleotides not matched to a gene: 8. The CDR3 is made up of 13 amino acids. CDR1 SNHLY and CDR2 FYNNEI come from the germline V gene.